The 29 T cell receptor beta chains listed next were all sequenced from one sample in a study of identical twins. One entry per CDR3 protein, called by TCRdb with MiXCR from the 5' RACE reads. Of approximately 890,000 distinct CDR3 sequences in the sample, 9% to 15% were seen once. These sequences were also reported in another study, on yellow fever vaccine responses in identical twins.

Sequenced: PBMCs. The receptors shown here come from a woman aged 18 to 35 in good health.

The chain joins TRBV20-1 to TRBJ2-6, with a possible D match to TRBD2 (6 bases). Trimming pared 3 bases from V and 0 bases from J, leaving 9 bases between. CDR1 is DFQATT, CDR2 SNEGSKA, per germline (reference sequence). There are 15 residues in the CDR3. CDR3 loop: CSASGTFSGANVLTF. The CDR3 bases are TGCAGTGCTAGCGGGACTTTCTCTGGGGCCAACGTCCTGACTTTC.

This clonotype showed up many times. This chain connects TRBV5-1 to TRBJ2-1; D possibly matches TRBD1 or TRBD2 (5 bases each). The V and J ends lost 0 bases and 0 bases respectively, with 10 bases between them. The germline V gene encodes CDR1 SGHRS and CDR2 YFSETQ. The CDR3 sequence is 16 residues long. CDR3 sequence: CASSLGGLTSYNEQFF. Here the CDR3 DNA reads TGCGCCAGCAGCTTGGGGGGGTTAACCTCCTACAATGAGCAGTTCTTC.

The sample holds a few counts of this clonotype. The chain links TRBV4-1 to TRBJ2-1; 9 bases are a match to TRBD2. The V gene's germline CDR1 is MGHRA and CDR2 YSYEKL. The CDR3 extends over 17 amino acids. After removal of 0 bases from V and 10 bases from J, the junction contained 13 bases not matched to a gene. The CDR3 loop is CASSQDRMLAGPGEQFF. The CDR3 bases are TGCGCCAGCAGCCAAGATAGAATGCTAGCGGGACCCGGCGAGCAGTTCTTC.

This clonotype was counted a few times. The genes are TRBV20-1 and TRBJ2-1; the D is unclear. The CDR3 spans 14 residues. Trimming stripped 3 bases from V and 6 bases from J, with 15 bases between. Germline V gene data show CDR1 as DFQATT and CDR2 as SNEGSKA (reference sequence). The CDR3 DNA reads TGCAGTGCTAGTTCCCGACAACGCATCAATGAGCAGTTCTTC. Translation gives CSASSRQRINEQFF.

This rearrangement joins TRBV4-1 to TRBJ1-2; D is perhaps TRBD1 (5 bases). The ends were cut back, 0 bases at V and 4 bases at J, with 15 bases in the middle. Germline CDR1 MGHRA, CDR2 YSYEKL. The CDR3 consists of 16 residues. This CDR3 is CASSQDLPQGPYGYTF. The CDR3, as DNA: TGCGCCAGCAGCCAAGACCTTCCTCAGGGCCCCTATGGCTACACCTTC.

This clonotype has a handful of counts. V and J are TRBV29-1 and TRBJ2-3; TRBD2 matches at 10 bases. Germline-derived CDR1 and CDR2 are SQVTM and ANQGSEA. V lost 4 bases and J lost 5; bases outside the gene matches: 9. The CDR3 contains 15 residues. The CDR3 bases are TGCAGCGTTGCAAGCGGGGGGGCCGTGGGAGATACGCAGTATTTT. Protein: CSVASGGAVGDTQYF.

This clonotype was seen ten or more times. The chain has TRBV5-1 and TRBJ2-1, with D uncertain. V was shortened by 0 bases and J by 7 bases, with 11 bases between the two germline ends. The CDR3 contains 14 residues. Germline CDR1 and CDR2: SGHRS and YFSETQ. CDR3 nucleotide sequence: TGCGCCAGCAGCTTGGGGGCGCCGTCTAATGAGCAGTTCTTC. Translating gives CASSLGAPSNEQFF.

A word on this clonotype: Relative to the germline gene, one junction end is altered; a read error may explain this. The J gene is TRBJ1-2, the V gene TRBV4-1, with D unclear. Germline values: CDR1 MGHRA, CDR2 YSYEKL. The CDR3 contains 14 residues. CDR3 DNA: TGCGCCAGCAGCCAAGATAGTGACTTGGCCAGGATTTTCTTC. It yields the protein CASSQDSDLARIFF.

This clonotype showed up just a few times. The J gene is TRBJ2-3, the V gene TRBV10-1, with 8 bases matching TRBD2. With 7 bases clipped from V and 4 bases from J, the junction kept 4 bases outside the gene matches. Germline CDR1 is WNHNN and CDR2 is SYGVQD (reference sequence). The length of the CDR3 is 13 residues. CDR3 bases: TGCGCCAGCACGGGAGGGGCAGCAGATACGCAGTATTTT. It codes for CASTGGAADTQYF.

This clonotype was observed many times. J is TRBJ1-1 and V is TRBV12-3 or TRBV12-4; D uncertain. The CDR3 has 14 residues. V was cut by 6 bases and J by 4 bases, with 15 bases left in between. For the CDR3, the DNA is TGTGCCAGCAGGACCACGGCGGTTGGCACTGAAGCTTTCTTT. Encoded protein: CASRTTAVGTEAFF.

The sample holds many counts of this clonotype. This chain links TRBV28 with TRBJ1-1; 8 bases fit TRBD1. The CDR3 is made up of 16 amino acids. V shed 5 bases, J shed 0 bases, and the junction held 8 bases outside the gene matches. Per germline, CDR1 MDHEN and CDR2 SYDVKM. The CDR3 sequence is CASSIRQGTMNTEAFF. The CDR3 coding sequence is TGTGCCAGCAGTATACGACAGGGGACCATGAACACTGAAGCTTTCTTT.

This clonotype was counted ten times or more. The chain has TRBV29-1 and TRBJ2-1; no firm D call. Per germline, CDR1 SQVTM and CDR2 ANQGSEA. Between the trimmed V and J ends, which lost 2 bases and 5 bases, there was a span of 4 bases. This CDR3 has 11 amino acids. In DNA, the CDR3 is TGCAGCGTTGAAAGAGACAATGAGCAGTTCTTC. This encodes CSVERDNEQFF.

The sample holds many counts of this clonotype. The rearrangement links TRBV9 to TRBJ1-6; D gene unclear. V dropped 4 bases and J dropped 9 bases, with 17 bases sitting between them. The CDR3 length is 15 residues. Germline loops: CDR1 SGDLS, CDR2 YYNGEE. CDR3 in DNA: TGTGCCAGCAGCAGCGATGGGCATAGCAGTTCACCCCTCCACTTT. This gives the protein CASSSDGHSSSPLHF. The full variable domain, with the rest looked up from reference TRBV9 and TRBJ1-6, is DSGVTQTPKHLITATGQRVTLRCSPRSGDLSVYWYQQSLDQGLQFLIQYYNGEERAKGNILERFSAQQFPDLHSELNLSSLELGDSALYFCASSSDGHSSSPLHFGNGTRLTVT.

This clonotype was counted many times. The CDR3 region is CASSRLSETSGSPYNEQFF. As DNA, the CDR3 is TGTGCCAGCTCACGCTTAAGCGAGACTAGCGGGAGTCCCTACAATGAGCAGTTCTTC. The J gene is TRBJ2-1, the V gene TRBV18; 12 nucleotides align to TRBD2. This CDR3 is built from 19 residues. CDR1 and CDR2 from the germline V gene are KGHSH and LQKENI. V gave up 4 bases and J gave up 2 bases; unmatched junction bases: 12.

The table lists this clonotype with a few counts. V and J are TRBV20-1 and TRBJ2-5, with D maybe TRBD1 (6 bases). CDR1 DFQATT and CDR2 SNEGSKA come from the germline V gene (reference sequence). This CDR3 is built from 12 residues. The DNA of the CDR3 is TGCAGGGGACATGGCAGCGAGGAGACCCAGTACTTC. The encoded protein is CRGHGSEETQYF.

V usage is TRBV11-3 and J usage is TRBJ2-7; 8 nucleotides line up with TRBD1. V lost 4 bases to trimming and J lost 5 bases; unmatched junction nucleotides: 7. This CDR3 has 14 amino acids. Germline lookup yields CDR1 SGHNT and CDR2 YENEEA. The CDR3 here is CASSYRTGYDEQYF. DNA of the CDR3: TGTGCCAGCAGCTATAGGACAGGGTATGACGAGCAGTACTTC.

In its sample, this clonotype was seen a few times. The chain combines TRBV4-1 with TRBJ2-1, with TRBD2 matching over 13 bases. The CDR3 consists of 16 residues. J was trimmed by 9 bases and V by 0 bases; bases with no gene match: 5. Germline V lookup: CDR1 MGHRA, CDR2 YSYEKL. The CDR3 coding sequence is TGCGCCAGCAGCCAAGAAACTAGCGGGAGGGCTGGTGAGCAGTTCTTC. Translating it yields CASSQETSGRAGEQFF.

This clonotype was seen many times. This chain links TRBV2 with TRBJ2-1, with 13 bases lining up with TRBD2. CDR3 length: 14 residues. Germline CDR1 reads SNHLY; CDR2 reads FYNNEI. V shed 6 bases, J shed 8 bases, and the junction held 4 bases outside the gene matches. The CDR3 bases are TGTGCCAGCAGCCGTGGACTAGCGGGAGATGAGCAGTTCTTC. It yields the protein CASSRGLAGDEQFF.

The table lists this clonotype with a few counts. This chain uses TRBV29-1 with TRBJ2-3, with TRBD2 as a possible D gene (6 bases). Germline V gene lookup returns CDR1 SQVTM and CDR2 ANQGSEA. The CDR3 contains 13 residues. The V gene lost 7 bases and the J gene lost 6 bases, with 17 bases spanning the gap. CDR3 loop: CSGGTVDRDTQYF. The CDR3 DNA follows: TGCAGCGGCGGGACGGTTGACCGTGATACGCAGTATTTT.

The rearrangement joins TRBV12-3 or TRBV12-4 to TRBJ2-7, with 9 bases identical to TRBD1. The J segment lost 4 bases and the V segment lost 7 bases, leaving 5 bases of the junction unmatched. The CDR3 is 13 amino acids. CDR3 amino acids: CASTGTGRYEQYF. The CDR3 DNA follows: TGTGCCAGCACCGGGACAGGGAGGTACGAGCAGTACTTC.

The rearrangement uses TRBV4-1 and TRBJ1-6; 9 nucleotides line up with TRBD1. Per germline, CDR1 MGHRA and CDR2 YSYEKL. V was clipped by 4 bases and J by 6 bases; unmatched bases: 4. This CDR3 is 15 amino acids long. The CDR3 here is CASSPGTGFNSPLHF. CDR3 nucleotide sequence: TGCGCCAGCAGCCCCGGGACAGGGTTTAATTCACCCCTCCACTTT.

This sequence joins TRBV5-1 and TRBJ2-5, with 7 bases aligning to TRBD2. Trimming cost V 3 bases and J 5 bases; bases outside gene matches: 13. This CDR3 comprises 16 residues. The germline CDR1 and CDR2 sequences are SGHRS and YFSETQ. CDR3 amino acids: CASSSETVRGGETQYF. The CDR3 nucleotides are TGCGCCAGCAGCTCAGAGACAGTTCGGGGAGGGGAGACCCAGTACTTC.

This sequence joins TRBV20-1 and TRBJ1-2; no clear D gene. Looked up from germline, CDR1 is DFQATT and CDR2 is SNEGSKA (reference sequence). CDR3 length: 13 residues. The V and J ends lost 6 bases and 1 base respectively, with 12 bases between them. CDR3 DNA sequence: TGCAGTGCCATAGACCGAGATAACTATGGCTACACCTTC. Translating it yields CSAIDRDNYGYTF.

Only a few counts were recorded for this clonotype. The CDR3 spells CASRFWGSRETQYF. In DNA, the CDR3 is TGTGCCAGCAGGTTTTGGGGGTCCAGGGAGACCCAGTACTTC. The chain carries TRBV28 and TRBJ2-5; possibly TRBD1 or TRBD2 for D (5 bases each). V lost 6 bases, J lost 5 bases, and 16 bases lay in between. Germline lookup yields CDR1 MDHEN and CDR2 SYDVKM. The CDR3 runs 14 residues.

This clonotype has more than one count but fewer than ten. This chain links TRBV4-1 with TRBJ2-1; a weak D match, TRBD2 (6 bases). Trimming shortened V by 3 bases and J by 6 bases, and 9 bases separated the two germline ends. The germline gives CDR1 MGHRA, CDR2 YSYEKL. This CDR3 comprises 13 residues. Here the CDR3 DNA reads TGCGCCAGCAGCCACCGACTAGTCAATGAGCAGTTCTTC. Translating gives CASSHRLVNEQFF.

This clonotype was seen repeatedly, ten times or more. This chain joins TRBV25-1 and TRBJ1-6; D may be TRBD1 (6 bases). This CDR3 spans 14 amino acids. Germline V lookup: CDR1 MGHDK, CDR2 SYGVNS. Between the trimmed V and J ends, which lost 4 bases and 5 bases, there was a span of 9 bases. The DNA for the CDR3 is TGTGCCAGCAGTGGGACAGTCCATAATTCACCCCTCCACTTT. Translation: CASSGTVHNSPLHF.

The V gene is TRBV11-2, the J gene TRBJ2-5, with D tentatively TRBD1 (6 bases). The CDR3 contains 16 residues. Trimming shortened V by 5 bases and J by 4 bases, and 20 bases separated the two germline ends. Germline assignment: CDR1 SGHAT and CDR2 FQNNGV. CDR3 DNA sequence: TGTGCCAGCAGCGCCATAGGGACATGGGTTCGAGAGACCCAGTACTTC. Amino acids: CASSAIGTWVRETQYF.

The gene calls are TRBV11-2 and TRBJ2-1; 10 bases agree with TRBD2. V was clipped by 5 bases and J by 10 bases; unmatched bases: 8. Germline V lookup: CDR1 SGHAT, CDR2 FQNNGV. The CDR3 sequence is 14 residues long. This chain's CDR3 is CASSPAGGLWEQFF. CDR3 nucleotides: TGTGCCAGCAGCCCAGCGGGAGGGCTATGGGAGCAGTTCTTC.

J is TRBJ2-7 and V is TRBV6-5; the D gene could be TRBD1 or TRBD2 (5 bases each). The V and J ends lost 4 bases and 0 bases respectively, with 22 bases between them. Germline assignment: CDR1 MNHEY and CDR2 SVGAGI. The CDR3 is 18 residues long. In DNA form, the CDR3 reads TGTGCCAGCAGTTGGGGACCCACAACAGCCGGACCCTCCTACGAGCAGTACTTC. Encoded protein: CASSWGPTTAGPSYEQYF.